These T cell receptor beta chains were read from a single sample in a study of cytomegalovirus exposure and HLA in healthy donors. Produced via immunoSEQ multiplex PCR; TCRdb's table is partial and in-frame only. The sample gives about 120,000 clones, 50% to 65% of which show up once; 9% to 10% is in the top ten. The sample was PBMCs. These receptors were collected from a man in his forties in good health and CMV-seropositive. Each CDR3 is given with its conserved first and last residue. The D gene is left open where the match is weak. Rows may omit the clone size; those that give it use once, few, many or a size class.

J gene,D gene,V gene,clone size,CDR3 protein,CDR3 DNA
TRBJ2-7,-,TRBV6-5,-,CASSYSPTGPYEQYF,TGTGCCAGCAGTTATTCCCCTACAGGGCCCTACGAGCAGTACTTC
TRBJ2-7,TRBD1,TRBV5-4,-,CASSDRGYYEQYF,TGTGCCAGCAGCGACAGGGGATACTACGAGCAGTACTTC
TRBJ2-5,-,TRBV10-3,once,CAISRRAQETQYF,TGTGCCATCAGTAGGAGGGCCCAAGAGACCCAGTACTTC
TRBJ2-7,TRBD1,TRBV7-9,-,CASSRGQGYEQYF,TGTGCCAGCAGCCGCGGACAGGGCTACGAGCAGTACTTC
TRBJ2-5,-,TRBV7-9,-,CASSLVISTTKETQYF,TGTGCCAGCAGCTTAGTAATATCTACTACGAAAGAGACCCAGTACTTC
TRBJ1-5,-,TRBV6-6,-,CASSDQGSPAVGPQHF,TGTGCCAGCAGCGACCAGGGGAGTCCAGCGGTGGGGCCCCAGCATTTT
TRBJ2-3,TRBD2,TRBV14,few,CASSPGLAGTDTQYF,TGTGCCAGCAGCCCTGGACTAGCGGGCACAGATACGCAGTATTTT
TRBJ1-2,-,TRBV15,-,CATSNYIPSYGYTF,TGTGCCACCAGCAATTACATCCCTAGCTATGGCTACACCTTC
TRBJ2-7,-,TRBV30,-,CAWSGDRTYEQYF,TGTGCCTGGAGTGGAGACAGAACCTACGAGCAGTACTTC
TRBJ2-5,TRBD1,TRBV5-1,-,CASRLGQGETQYF,TGCGCCAGCAGACTGGGACAGGGAGAGACCCAGTACTTC
TRBJ1-5,-,TRBV27,-,CASSPTGGIWEGGNQPQHF,TGTGCCAGCTCTCCAACGGGGGGGATCTGGGAGGGCGGCAATCAGCCCCAGCATTTT
TRBJ2-7,-,TRBV5-1,few,CASSEEQGYYEQYF,TGCGCCAGCAGCGAGGAGCAGGGATACTACGAGCAGTACTTC
TRBJ1-2,TRBD1,TRBV6-5,-,CASSGDSPGYTF,TGTGCCAGCAGTGGGGACAGCCCCGGCTACACCTTC
TRBJ2-3,TRBD2,TRBV28,few,CASSLSGTSGIITDTQYF,TGTGCCAGCAGTTTATCCGGGACTAGCGGGATTATCACAGATACGCAGTATTTT
TRBJ1-3,-,TRBV10-2,-,CASRGRISPGNTIYF,TGCGCCAGCAGGGGGCGTATTTCCCCTGGAAACACCATATATTTT
TRBJ1-4,-,TRBV7-9,-,CASSLGTAYEKLFF,TGTGCCAGCAGCTTAGGGACAGCCTATGAAAAACTGTTTTTT
TRBJ2-2,TRBD2,TRBV7-9,-,CASIKTGGNTGELFF,TGTGCCAGCATTAAGACGGGAGGGAACACCGGGGAGCTGTTTTTT
TRBJ2-7,-,TRBV7-9,-,CASSLMGDEQYF,TGTGCCAGCAGCTTAATGGGAGACGAGCAGTACTTC
TRBJ2-2,TRBD2,TRBV2,-,CASSEPTSGTPNTGELFF,TGTGCCAGCAGTGAACCGACTAGCGGAACCCCGAACACCGGGGAGCTGTTTTTT
TRBJ2-2,-,TRBV28,-,CASQSGGGSNTGELFF,TGTGCCAGTCAAAGTGGGGGGGGCTCGAACACCGGGGAGCTGTTTTTT
TRBJ2-5,TRBD1,TRBV7-9,-,CASSLLRPDRGWRETQYF,TGTGCCAGCAGCCTCCTTCGGCCGGACAGGGGGTGGAGAGAGACCCAGTACTTC
TRBJ2-1,-,TRBV2,-,CASSETHNEQFF,TGTGCCAGCAGTGAAACACACAATGAGCAGTTCTTC
TRBJ2-7,TRBD1,TRBV5-4,-,CASSSTGGPRYEQYF,TGTGCCAGCAGCTCCACAGGGGGTCCCCGCTACGAGCAGTACTTC
TRBJ2-3,-,TRBV2,few,CASSVTGTDTQYF,TGTGCCAGCAGTGTAACAGGCACAGATACGCAGTATTTT
TRBJ2-7,TRBD2,TRBV28,-,CASSFYGRALGEQYF,TGTGCCAGCAGTTTCTACGGGAGGGCCTTGGGGGAGCAGTACTTC
TRBJ1-1,-,TRBV7-9,-,CAASAGVGDTEAFF,TGTGCCGCCTCTGCGGGGGTTGGGGACACTGAAGCTTTCTTT
TRBJ2-3,TRBD1,TRBV4-3,few,CASSQLGRQGTYF,TGCGCCAGCAGCCAACTTGGTCGACAGGGGACGTATTTT
TRBJ2-7,TRBD1,TRBV7-8,-,CASSSNRGMYEQYF,TGTGCCAGCAGCTCCAACAGGGGCATGTACGAGCAGTACTTC
TRBJ2-7,TRBD2,TRBV30,-,CAGTGTSGSYEQYF,TGTGCCGGGACCGGGACTAGCGGTTCCTACGAGCAGTACTTC
TRBJ2-7,TRBD2,TRBV5-4,few,CASSFGTSGGYEQYF,TGTGCCAGCAGCTTTGGGACTAGCGGGGGGTACGAGCAGTACTTC
TRBJ1-2,TRBD1,TRBV29-1,many,CSVGPGTANYGYTF,TGCAGCGTGGGACCCGGGACAGCGAACTATGGCTACACCTTC
TRBJ1-1,-,TRBV4-1,-,CASSQTRNTEAFF,TGCGCCAGCAGCCAAACGAGGAACACTGAAGCTTTCTTT
TRBJ1-2,-,TRBV4-2,-,CASSPPGLGPNYGYTF,TGTGCCAGCAGCCCCCCGGGACTCGGCCCTAACTATGGCTACACCTTC
TRBJ1-6,-,TRBV6-5,-,CASSYSPGGNSPLHF,TGTGCCAGCAGTTACTCTCCGGGGGGGAATTCACCCCTCCACTTT
TRBJ1-2,TRBD1,TRBV28,-,CASSNPSTGGRGYTF,TGTGCCAGCAGTAACCCGAGCACAGGGGGCAGAGGCTACACCTTC
TRBJ2-7,TRBD1,TRBV2,-,CASRDRTGTYEQYF,TGTGCCAGCAGAGATAGGACAGGGACCTACGAGCAGTACTTC
TRBJ1-3,-,TRBV2,-,CASQTGASGNTIYF,TGTGCCAGCCAGACAGGAGCCTCTGGAAACACCATATATTTT
TRBJ2-5,-,TRBV9,-,CASSTLGQQETQYF,TGTGCCAGCAGCACTCTAGGACAACAAGAGACCCAGTACTTC
TRBJ2-3,-,TRBV27,-,CASSATRDADTQYF,TGTGCCAGCAGTGCGACTAGAGACGCAGATACGCAGTATTTT
TRBJ2-7,TRBD1,TRBV30,-,CACGQGYEQYF,TGTGCCTGCGGACAGGGCTACGAGCAGTACTTC
TRBJ2-2,-,TRBV9,-,CASSRNTGELFF,TGTGCCAGCAGTAGGAACACCGGGGAGCTGTTTTTT
TRBJ1-6,TRBD1,TRBV12-5,-,CASGSAQGAGSPLHF,TGTGCTAGTGGTTCGGCACAGGGGGCGGGATCACCCCTCCACTTT
TRBJ2-5,-,TRBV19,once,CASAKYRQQETQYF,TGTGCCAGTGCTAAGTATCGACAGCAGGAGACCCAGTACTTC
TRBJ2-1,-,TRBV4-1,-,CASSLLGRSYNEQFF,TGCGCCAGCAGCCTACTAGGCCGCTCCTACAATGAGCAGTTCTTC
TRBJ2-1,TRBD1,TRBV10-1,-,CANRGQGDYNEQFF,TGCGCCAACCGTGGACAGGGGGACTACAATGAGCAGTTCTTC
TRBJ2-1,TRBD1,TRBV5-1,-,CASSQTGDSYNEQFF,TGCGCCAGCAGCCAGACAGGGGACTCCTACAATGAGCAGTTCTTC
TRBJ2-7,-,TRBV13,few,CASSLKGRGEQYF,TGTGCCAGCAGCTTAAAGGGCAGGGGCGAGCAGTACTTC
TRBJ2-7,-,TRBV7-9,once,CASSLDGGREQYF,TGTGCCAGCAGCTTAGACGGGGGGCGCGAGCAGTACTTC
TRBJ2-7,TRBD1,TRBV15,-,CATSRGGTVPVPYEQYF,TGTGCCACCAGCAGAGGGGGGACAGTCCCAGTCCCTTACGAGCAGTACTTC
TRBJ2-6,-,TRBV4-3,few,CASSQEGVYSGANVLTF,TGCGCCAGCAGCCAAGAAGGGGTTTACTCCGGGGCCAACGTCCTGACTTTC
TRBJ2-1,TRBD2,TRBV28,few,CASETSATYNEQFF,TGTGCCAGCGAAACTAGCGCTACCTACAATGAGCAGTTCTTC
TRBJ1-2,TRBD1,TRBV28,-,CASGGGSNYGYTF,TGTGCCAGCGGAGGGGGCTCAAACTATGGCTACACCTTC